One and the same sample provided the 30 T cell receptor beta chains below, sequenced in a study of T cell changes during pregnancy in multiple sclerosis. The table came from immunoSEQ multiplex PCR; TCRdb's copy has only in-frame clones and leaves some out. The sample consists of 65,000 to 90,000 clones, about 90% of them appearing once. The source was PBMCs, collected in the first trimester of pregnancy. These receptors came from a female donor in good health, serving as a control in a pregnancy study. Some clones in this sample may be carry-over from other donors' samples.

This rearrangement joins TRBV14 to TRBJ2-1; 7 bases are a match to TRBD2. The CDR3 is 16 residues long. With 4 bases clipped from V and 3 bases from J, the junction kept 9 bases outside the gene matches. Germline CDR1 is SGHDN and CDR2 is FVKESK. CDR3 in amino acids: CASSRRTSAGYNEQFF. CDR3 bases: TGTGCCAGCAGCCGCCGAACTAGCGCTGGCTACAATGAGCAGTTCTTC. The full variable domain, its missing parts supplied by reference TRBV14 and TRBJ2-1, is EAGVTQFPSHSVIEKGQTVTLRCDPISGHDNLYWYRRVMGKEIKFLLHFVKESKQDESGMPNNRFLAERTGGTYSTLKVQPAELEDSGVYFCASSRRTSAGYNEQFFGPGTRLTVL.

V and J are TRBV7-9 and TRBJ2-5; 11 bases are a match to TRBD2. Germline lookup yields CDR1 SEHNR and CDR2 FQNEAQ (reference sequence). The CDR3 extends over 18 amino acids. V was pared by 5 bases and J by 2 bases, with 13 bases of the junction left unmatched. The CDR3 sequence is CASSLPRLAGRIQETQYF. The CDR3 DNA follows: TGTGCCAGCAGCCTTCCTCGACTAGCGGGGAGAATACAAGAGACCCAGTACTTC.

The genes are TRBV15 and TRBJ1-3, with D perhaps TRBD1 (6 bases). CDR3 length: 15 residues. The germline CDR1 and CDR2 sequences are LNHNV and YYDKDF (reference sequence). V was cut by 7 bases and J by 0 bases, with 13 bases left in between. The CDR3 loop is CATTQGRDSGNTIYF. In DNA, the CDR3 is TGTGCCACCACCCAGGGGAGGGACTCTGGAAACACCATATATTTT.

As for this clone: The junction differs from germline at one of its ends, possibly a read error. This rearrangement joins TRBV10-3 to TRBJ2-5; D perhaps matches TRBD2 (7 bases). CDR3 length: 12 amino acids. Germline CDR1 reads ENHRY; CDR2 reads SYGVKD. The DNA for the CDR3 is TGTGCCGTCAGTGAGGGGGGGGAGACCCAGTACTTC. Translation: CAVSEGGETQYF.

The chain recombines TRBV5-1 with TRBJ2-3; 10 nucleotides align to TRBD2. The length of the CDR3 is 16 residues. J gave up 3 bases and V 3 bases, and 7 bases lay outside the gene matches. From germline, CDR1 is SGHRS and CDR2 YFSETQ. CDR3 DNA sequence: TGCGCCAGCAGCTCTCGACAGCGGGGGGGAACAGATACGCAGTATTTT. Translation: CASSSRQRGGTDTQYF.

This clone was seen a few times. This chain links TRBV9 with TRBJ1-1; D is uncertain. V shed 3 bases and J shed 0 bases, with 12 bases lying between them. This CDR3 region has 15 residues. Germline V CDR1 and CDR2: SGDLS, YYNGEE. The CDR3: CASSASEVMNTEAFF. CDR3 nucleotides: TGTGCCAGCAGCGCATCGGAGGTGATGAACACTGAAGCTTTCTTT.

The J gene is TRBJ2-3, the V gene TRBV5-4; D ambiguous. V was clipped by 4 bases and J by 6 bases, with 9 bases between them. The CDR3 has 12 residues. Germline V gene sequence: CDR1 SGHNT, CDR2 YYREEE (reference sequence). CDR3 DNA sequence: TGTGCCAGCAGCCCCCAGGCGGATACGCAGTATTTT. Amino acids: CASSPQADTQYF.

The CDR3 here is CASRTGTAAYNEQFF. The CDR3 DNA is TGTGCCAGCAGAACCGGGACAGCAGCCTACAATGAGCAGTTCTTC. V and J are TRBV28 and TRBJ2-1; 7 bases are shared with TRBD1. V was pared by 6 bases and J by 2 bases, with 7 bases of the junction left unmatched. The CDR3 covers 15 residues. Germline V gene sequence: CDR1 MDHEN, CDR2 SYDVKM.

This clone has a handful of counts. The V gene is TRBV7-8, the J gene TRBJ2-7, with a possible D match to TRBD1 (6 bases). In germline, CDR1 is SGHVS, CDR2 FQNEAQ. This CDR3 has 13 residues. Trimming took off 5 bases at V and 3 bases at J, with 11 bases between the two ends. The CDR3 is CASSPDRFYEQYF. CDR3 DNA: TGTGCCAGCAGCCCTGACAGGTTCTACGAGCAGTACTTC.

The chain carries TRBV7-3 and TRBJ2-1; D is perhaps TRBD2 (6 bases). The CDR3 is 16 amino acids. Germline V gene data show CDR1 as SGHTA and CDR2 as FQGTGA. V was clipped by 2 bases and J by 0 bases, with 11 bases between them. CDR3 sequence: CASSLGFGSSYNEQFF. CDR3 coding DNA: TGTGCCAGCAGCTTAGGTTTCGGGAGCTCCTACAATGAGCAGTTCTTC.

This clone was seen a handful of times. This chain links TRBV19 with TRBJ1-2; no reliable D call. The V end lost 7 bases, the J end lost 0 bases, and 15 bases lay between the germline ends. Germline V gene lookup returns CDR1 LNHDA and CDR2 SQIVND (reference sequence). This CDR3 is 15 amino acids long. CDR3 in DNA: TGTGCCAGTACCATGGGAGGGCAAGCTAACTATGGCTACACCTTC. It codes for CASTMGGQANYGYTF.

The chain recombines TRBV4-1 with TRBJ1-2; D not resolved. The CDR3 runs to 14 residues. Per the germline V gene, CDR1 is MGHRA and CDR2 is YSYEKL. V was cut by 1 base and J by 4 bases, with 10 bases left in between. The CDR3 coding sequence is TGCGCCAGCAGCCAAGGGGGAGACACCTATGGCTACACCTTC. It encodes CASSQGGDTYGYTF.

The chain combines TRBV27 with TRBJ1-6; 7 bases map to TRBD1. The germline CDR1 and CDR2 sequences are MNHEY and SMNVEV (reference sequence). J gave up 10 bases and V 6 bases, and 6 bases lay outside the gene matches. The CDR3 contains 13 residues. DNA of the CDR3: TGTGCCAGCAGACTTACAGGGGTCTCACCCCTCCACTTT. Translating it yields CASRLTGVSPLHF.

The V call is TRBV6-5, the J call TRBJ1-2; a weak D match, TRBD1 (5 bases). Per the germline V gene, CDR1 is MNHEY and CDR2 is SVGAGI. The CDR3 has 12 amino acids. Trimming removed 2 bases from V and 8 bases from J, with 9 bases in between. CDR3: CASSYGGLGYTF. CDR3 DNA sequence: TGTGCCAGCAGTTACGGGGGGTTGGGCTACACCTTC.

The CDR3 sequence is CASSLSRVTEAFF. In DNA form, the CDR3 reads TGTGCCAGCAGTTTATCGAGGGTAACTGAAGCTTTCTTT. The gene calls are TRBV28 and TRBJ1-1; D is unresolved. The CDR3 extends over 13 amino acids. Germline-derived CDR1 and CDR2 are MDHEN and SYDVKM. The V gene lost 1 base and the J gene lost 5 bases, with 8 bases spanning the gap.

V gene TRBV7-9 combines with J gene TRBJ1-4; 9 bases line up with TRBD1. The CDR3 has 18 amino acids. Germline V lookup: CDR1 SEHNR, CDR2 FQNEAQ (reference sequence). Trimming cost V 2 bases and J 0 bases; bases outside gene matches: 7. DNA for the CDR3: TGTGCCAGCAGCTTAAACCCCTGGGACAGGGCAACTAATGAAAAACTGTTTTTT. Translating it yields CASSLNPWDRATNEKLFF. The entire variable domain, with the rest obtained from reference TRBV7-9 and TRBJ1-4, is as follows: DTGVSQNPRHKITKRGQNVTFRCDPISEHNRLYWYRQTLGQGPEFLTYFQNEAQLEKSRLLSDRFSAERPKGSFSTLEIQRTEQGDSAMYLCASSLNPWDRATNEKLFFGSGTQLSVL.

This chain uses TRBV11-2 with TRBJ1-1; TRBD1 might be the D (5 bases). Germline CDR1 SGHAT, CDR2 FQNNGV. V was clipped by 4 bases and J by 2 bases, with 17 bases between them. This CDR3 is 16 amino acids long. CDR3 loop: CASSYLGGGRNTEAFF. CDR3 bases: TGTGCCAGCAGCTACCTGGGGGGAGGGCGAAACACTGAAGCTTTCTTT.

The chain carries TRBV15 and TRBJ2-1; 10 nucleotides match TRBD2. The CDR3 is made up of 15 amino acids. Germline loops: CDR1 LNHNV, CDR2 YYDKDF (reference sequence). V gave up 3 bases and J gave up 7 bases; unmatched junction bases: 6. The DNA for the CDR3 is TGTGCCACCAGCAGTCTGACTAGCGGGTTAAATGAGCAGTTCTTC. Encoded protein: CATSSLTSGLNEQFF.

The chain has TRBV4-1 and TRBJ1-5; D gene uncertain. The germline gives CDR1 MGHRA, CDR2 YSYEKL. The length of the CDR3 is 17 residues. V was trimmed by 3 bases and J by 5 bases, leaving 20 bases between them. DNA for the CDR3: TGCGCCAGCAGCCATCCCGGGCGGGCCAGTGGCTATCAGCCCCAGCATTTT. Translating it yields CASSHPGRASGYQPQHF.

The rearrangement joins TRBV27 to TRBJ2-3, with 8 bases matching TRBD2. Germline lookup yields CDR1 MNHEY and CDR2 SMNVEV (reference sequence). This CDR3 is 14 amino acids long. V was clipped by 5 bases and J by 5 bases; unmatched bases: 6. The CDR3 DNA is TGTGCCAGCAGTGCCGGGAGGGTCTTAGATACGCAGTATTTT. This encodes CASSAGRVLDTQYF.

The gene calls are TRBV7-2 and TRBJ1-1, with D perhaps TRBD1 (6 bases). V was clipped by 5 bases and J by 2 bases, with 15 bases between them. This CDR3 has 15 residues. Germline CDR1 SGHTA, CDR2 FQGNSA. The CDR3 is CASSNTGNLNTEAFF. The CDR3 bases are TGTGCCAGCAGCAATACAGGGAACCTAAACACTGAAGCTTTCTTT. The variable domain in full, with the rest retrieved from reference TRBV7-2 and TRBJ1-1, is GAGVSQSPSNKVTEKGKDVELRCDPISGHTALYWYRQSLGQGLEFLIYFQGNSAPDKSGLPSDRFSAERTGGSVSTLTIQRTQQEDSAVYLCASSNTGNLNTEAFFGQGTRLTVV.

The gene calls are TRBV21-1 and TRBJ1-1. TRBV21-1 is classified as a pseudogene. This CDR3 contains 12 residues. This CDR3 reads CASSISGRRAFF. The CDR3 nucleotides read TGTGCCAGCAGCATATCAGGGAGGCGGGCTTTCTTT.

V gene TRBV19 combines with J gene TRBJ2-7; D possibly corresponds to TRBD2 (5 bases). Trimming pared 0 bases from V and 6 bases from J, leaving 9 bases between. Germline-derived CDR1 and CDR2 are LNHDA and SQIVND (reference sequence). The CDR3 has 13 amino acids. In DNA form, the CDR3 reads TGTGCCAGTAGTATAGATACTAGTCGCGAGCAGTACTTC. Encoded protein: CASSIDTSREQYF.

This chain links TRBV29-1 with TRBJ2-5; D possibly corresponds to TRBD2 (6 bases). Germline V gives CDR1 SQVTM, CDR2 ANQGSEA. The CDR3 loop spans 13 amino acids. V lost 5 bases, J lost 2 bases, and 12 bases lay in between. This chain's CDR3 is CSVRDSAQETQYF. CDR3 nucleotide sequence: TGCAGCGTTCGGGACTCCGCGCAAGAGACCCAGTACTTC.

The genes are TRBV19 and TRBJ1-5, with D possibly matching TRBD1 (5 bases). Germline CDR1 is LNHDA and CDR2 is SQIVND (reference sequence). Trimming cost V 3 bases and J 6 bases, with 18 bases left between them. The CDR3 is made up of 16 amino acids. The CDR3 loop is CASSMVRPPGGQPQHF. In nucleotides, the CDR3 is TGTGCCAGTAGTATGGTCAGACCCCCGGGGGGTCAGCCCCAGCATTTT.

This sequence joins TRBV27 and TRBJ1-5; TRBD1 matches at 9 bases. The CDR3 runs 15 residues. J was trimmed by 7 bases and V by 5 bases; bases with no gene match: 9. Germline loops: CDR1 MNHEY, CDR2 SMNVEV (reference sequence). In DNA form, the CDR3 reads TGTGCCAGCAGTCCCGGGACAGGGTTTGGGCAGCCCCAGCATTTT. This gives the protein CASSPGTGFGQPQHF.

This chain joins TRBV27 and TRBJ2-3; TRBD1 aligns across 11 bases. Germline V gene data show CDR1 as MNHEY and CDR2 as SMNVEV (reference sequence). V shed 5 bases, J shed 4 bases, and the junction held 11 bases outside the gene matches. This CDR3 comprises 17 residues. CDR3 nucleotide sequence: TGTGCCAGCAGTATCTTTCCGGGACAGGGGGTAGCAGATACGCAGTATTTT. This codes for CASSIFPGQGVADTQYF.

The V call is TRBV5-1, the J call TRBJ1-1; D is undetermined. Germline values: CDR1 SGHRS, CDR2 YFSETQ. Deletions cut 0 bases from V and 7 bases from J, with 7 bases between. This CDR3 has 12 amino acids. The CDR3 reads CASSLGADEAFF. CDR3 DNA sequence: TGCGCCAGCAGCTTGGGGGCAGATGAAGCTTTCTTT.

The gene calls are TRBV28 and TRBJ2-7; 13 bases match TRBD2. Looked up from germline, CDR1 is MDHEN and CDR2 is SYDVKM. After removal of 7 bases from V and 4 bases from J, the junction contained 10 bases not matched to a gene. This CDR3 has 16 residues. The CDR3 sequence: CASTVRGTSGAYEQYF. The DNA of the CDR3 is TGTGCCAGCACCGTTCGGGGGACTAGCGGGGCTTACGAGCAGTACTTC.

The V gene is TRBV19, the J gene TRBJ2-7; TRBD2 matches 12 bases. The ends lost 3 bases at V and 3 bases at J; junction bases unmatched: 12. Per the germline V gene, CDR1 is LNHDA and CDR2 is SQIVND (reference sequence). The CDR3 has 18 amino acids. The CDR3 DNA follows: TGTGCCAGTAGTATCAAGGCTAGCGGGGGGGCCGGTCTCTACGAGCAGTACTTC. This sequence encodes CASSIKASGGAGLYEQYF. The full variable domain, its missing parts supplied by reference TRBV19 and TRBJ2-7, is DGGITQSPKYLFRKEGQNVTLSCEQNLNHDAMYWYRQDPGQGLRLIYYSQIVNDFQKGDIAEGYSVSREKKESFPLTVTSAQKNPTAFYLCASSIKASGGAGLYEQYFGPGTRLTVT.